One sample yielded the 17 T cell receptor beta chains listed below, sequenced in a study of OX40 agonist ivuxolimab in advanced cancers. Sequencing was performed with immunoSEQ multiplex PCR; in TCRdb, only in-frame clones are kept and a portion is missing. Of more than 40,000 clones listed, roughly 89% are singletons. The input for sequencing was CD4+ or CD8+ T cells sorted from blood, taken in a trial of the OX40 agonist ivuxolimab. These receptor sequences come from an adult with an advanced solid tumor such as melanoma, head and neck, liver or kidney cancer.

This clone came up once. The rearrangement uses TRBV13 and TRBJ2-7, with D perhaps TRBD1 (5 bases). The CDR3 covers 13 residues. V was trimmed by 3 bases and J by 2 bases, leaving 8 bases between them. Germline CDR1 is PRHDT and CDR2 is FYEKMQ (reference sequence). This CDR3 is CASSLAGPYEQYF. CDR3 bases: TGTGCCAGCAGCTTGGCAGGGCCCTACGAGCAGTACTTC.

This clone was detected once. The chain uses TRBV7-2 and TRBJ1-1, with D unclear. The V and J ends lost 2 bases and 4 bases respectively, with 8 bases between them. The CDR3 extends over 13 amino acids. Germline CDR1 SGHTA, CDR2 FQGNSA. DNA of the CDR3: TGTGCCAGCAGCTTAACCGGATTCACTGAAGCTTTCTTT. Its translation: CASSLTGFTEAFF.

The genes are TRBV5-1 and TRBJ2-7; 7 bases align to TRBD1. The CDR3 is made up of 14 amino acids. Trimming took 1 base from V and 2 from J; bases not matched to a gene: 3. Germline V gene data show CDR1 as SGHRS and CDR2 as YFSETQ. CDR3 coding DNA: TGCGCCAGCAGCTTGACAGGGGTCCCCTACGAGCAGTACTTC. Translation: CASSLTGVPYEQYF.

V and J are TRBV6-9 and TRBJ2-1; possible D gene TRBD1, 5 bases. Trimming shortened V by 7 bases and J by 5 bases, and 9 bases separated the two germline ends. CDR1 and CDR2 (germline): MNHGY, SVAAGI. The CDR3 spans 12 residues. The CDR3 DNA follows: TGTGCCAGCAACAGGTTCGACAATGAGCAGTTCTTC. Residues: CASNRFDNEQFF.

This clone turned up a few times. V is TRBV30 and J is TRBJ1-5, with 7 bases matching TRBD1. Losses at the gene ends were 2 bases for V and 1 base for J; bases not matched to a gene: 5. Per germline, CDR1 GTSNPN and CDR2 SVGIG (reference sequence). This CDR3 spans 15 amino acids. The CDR3 sequence: CAWSLGTVSNQPQHF. The CDR3, as DNA: TGTGCCTGGAGTTTAGGGACAGTAAGCAATCAGCCCCAGCATTTT. Variable domain in full (rest from reference TRBV30 and TRBJ1-5): SQTIHQWPATLVQPVGSPLSLECTVEGTSNPNLYWYRQAAGRGLQLLFYSVGIGQISSEVPQNLSASRPQDRQFILSSKKLLLSDSGFYLCAWSLGTVSNQPQHFGDGTRLSIL.

V is TRBV4-3 and J is TRBJ1-1; D gene ambiguous. V was trimmed by 0 bases and J by 3 bases, leaving 17 bases between them. The CDR3 is made up of 17 amino acids. The germline V gene has CDR1 LGHNA and CDR2 YSLEER. CDR3 sequence reads: CASSQDLGSVGYTEAFF. The DNA for the CDR3 is TGCGCCAGCAGCCAAGACTTGGGATCCGTTGGGTACACTGAAGCTTTCTTT.

The chain joins TRBV7-9 to TRBJ2-7, with TRBD1 matching 9 bases. The CDR3 spans 16 residues. V dropped 3 bases and J dropped 0; count of bases not matched to a gene: 6. The germline V gene encodes CDR1 SEHNR and CDR2 FQNEAQ (reference sequence). The CDR3 bases are TGTGCCAGCAGCTTGGACAGGGGCTTTTACTCCTACGAGCAGTACTTC. It is translated as CASSLDRGFYSYEQYF.

This clone is labeled as medium-sized (0.01 to 0.1%). The rearrangement links TRBV19 to TRBJ2-7; the match to TRBD2 covers 11 bases. The CDR3 length is 15 residues. Germline lookup yields CDR1 LNHDA and CDR2 SQIVND (reference sequence). Trimming took 4 bases from V and 5 from J; bases not matched to a gene: 7. In DNA form, the CDR3 reads TGTGCCAGTAGTAGAACTAGCGGGAGTTTCGACGAGCAGTACTTC. Amino acids: CASSRTSGSFDEQYF.

The rearrangement links TRBV14 to TRBJ2-5; no reliable D call. CDR1 is SGHDN, CDR2 FVKESK, per germline. The CDR3 is 15 residues long. V was pared by 2 bases and J by 5 bases, with 15 bases between. DNA of the CDR3: TGTGCCAGCAGCCAATTAGTGGCCTCGTGGGAGACCCAGTACTTC. Its translation: CASSQLVASWETQYF. Filled out from reference TRBV14 and TRBJ2-5, the complete variable domain reads EAGVTQFPSHSVIEKGQTVTLRCDPISGHDNLYWYRRVMGKEIKFLLHFVKESKQDESGMPNNRFLAERTGGTYSTLKVQPAELEDSGVYFCASSQLVASWETQYFGPGTRLLVL.

This chain uses TRBV6-5 with TRBJ2-5; possibly TRBD1 for D (7 bases). Germline CDR1 and CDR2: MNHEY and SVGAGI. The CDR3 covers 14 residues. V lost 6 bases to trimming and J lost 4 bases, with 15 bases between them. The chain's CDR3 is CASREDRRGETQYF. DNA for the CDR3: TGTGCCAGCAGAGAGGACAGGAGGGGAGAGACCCAGTACTTC.

The V call is TRBV4-3, the J call TRBJ1-2; D is uncertain. V was shortened by 0 bases and J by 3 bases, with 11 bases between the two germline ends. Germline CDR1 and CDR2: LGHNA and YSLEER. This CDR3 spans 15 amino acids. The CDR3 loop is CASSQDSNLDYGYTF. The CDR3 DNA reads as TGCGCCAGCAGCCAAGACAGCAACCTTGACTATGGCTACACCTTC.

The chain uses TRBV7-8 and TRBJ1-5; the D gene is possibly TRBD1 (5 bases). V was trimmed by 3 bases and J by 7 bases, leaving 16 bases between them. This CDR3 region has 15 residues. Germline V gene data show CDR1 as SGHVS and CDR2 as FQNEAQ. DNA of the CDR3: TGTGCCAGCAGCTTTGGGGGGGAGAGCAGGCAGCCCCAGCATTTT. Translating it yields CASSFGGESRQPQHF.

This chain connects TRBV6-5 to TRBJ2-7; the match to TRBD2 covers 10 bases. The CDR3 is made up of 14 amino acids. V trimming: 6 bases; J trimming: 6 bases; junction bases outside the gene matches: 8. Germline V lookup: CDR1 MNHEY, CDR2 SVGAGI. The CDR3 here is CASRILAGSLEQYF. CDR3 sequence (DNA): TGTGCCAGCAGAATACTAGCGGGATCTCTCGAGCAGTACTTC.

Only one count was recorded for this clone. V and J are TRBV9 and TRBJ2-7; D may correspond to TRBD1 or TRBD2 (5 bases each). Trimming left V 9 bases short and J 5 bases short, with 15 bases between. Per germline, CDR1 SGDLS and CDR2 YYNGEE. The length of the CDR3 is 12 residues. The CDR3 region is CAIPPRGNEQYF. CDR3 bases: TGTGCCATCCCCCCGAGGGGAAACGAGCAGTACTTC.

This sequence joins TRBV27 and TRBJ2-5; D remains unclear. This CDR3 spans 12 amino acids. The V end lost 8 bases, the J end lost 1 base, and 8 bases lay between the germline ends. Germline values: CDR1 MNHEY, CDR2 SMNVEV (reference sequence). As DNA, the CDR3 is TGTGCCAGCGGCGAGTTCCAAGAGACCCAGTACTTC. Amino acids: CASGEFQETQYF.

The rearrangement uses TRBV4-3 and TRBJ2-4; 10 nucleotides agree with TRBD2. Germline trimming cut 4 bases from V and 7 bases from J; bases unmatched to any gene: 16. Germline V gene data show CDR1 as LGHNA and CDR2 as YSLEER. This CDR3 has 18 amino acids. In nucleotides, the CDR3 is TGCGCCAGCAGCCCCGGAGCTAGCGGGGGCCGATTTAGGAACATTCAGTACTTC. It encodes CASSPGASGGRFRNIQYF.

The chain links TRBV5-5 to TRBJ1-2, with TRBD1 matching 8 bases. The V gene's germline CDR1 is SGHKS and CDR2 YYEKEE (reference sequence). The CDR3 is 16 residues long. With 4 bases clipped from V and 4 bases from J, the junction kept 12 bases outside the gene matches. DNA for the CDR3: TGTGCCAGCAGCGAAACCGGGACAGGCCTCTCCTATGGCTACACCTTC. Translation gives CASSETGTGLSYGYTF.